This entry concerns a single T cell receptor beta chain. The entry originates in a study of CD8+CD57+ T cells in acquired aplastic anemia. Germline CDR1 reads LNHNV; CDR2 reads YYDKDF (reference sequence). V was clipped by 0 bases and J by 0 bases, with 6 bases between them. The CDR3 is 16 amino acids. Genomic DNA was employed as the template in profiling TCR beta VDJ and CDR3. TCRdb reprocessed the reads via MiXCR and lists one record per CDR3 protein. The sample holds over 150,000 distinct CDR3 sequences, about two thirds seen once. Sequenced patients had shown CD8+CD57+ cell expansion by flow cytometry.

The sequence came from a human donor with aplastic anemia. Material: sorted CD4+, CD8+, or CD8+CD57+ T cells (not recorded which) from PBMCs. The rearrangement uses TRBV15 and TRBJ1-6; unclear D gene. The chain's CDR3 is CATSRDPSSYNSPLHF. The CDR3 DNA is TGTGCCACCAGCAGAGACCCGAGCTCCTATAATTCACCCCTCCACTTT.